This T cell receptor (beta chain) was recorded in a study of CD8+ T cells in alopecia areata. The study's findings and limits: Uncertainty remains about how baseline CD8+ expansion links to response, with one nonresponder.

Comments on this clone: The antigen is not known. One end of the junction varies from germline; a read error may be responsible.

In each case, RNA was isolated and then reverse transcribed into cDNA as the sequencing template. The table came from immunoSEQ multiplex PCR; TCRdb's copy has only in-frame clones and leaves some out. The table includes 75,000 to 100,000 clones, just over 70% detected once. In germline, CDR1 is WNHNN, CDR2 SYGVQD (reference sequence). The CDR3 runs 13 residues. Treatment defined: oral pan-JAK inhibitor, 5-10 mg twice daily. The sequence was obtained from a human donor with alopecia areata. Sequencing was performed on CD8+ T cells sorted from blood, taken at roughly week 45, from a patient treated with tofacitinib. The rearrangement uses TRBV10-1 and TRBJ1-1; D gene unclear. Written as DNA, the CDR3 is TGCGCCAGCAGCGAGTTCCCGACCACTGAAGCTTTCTTT. This codes for CASSEFPTTEAFF.